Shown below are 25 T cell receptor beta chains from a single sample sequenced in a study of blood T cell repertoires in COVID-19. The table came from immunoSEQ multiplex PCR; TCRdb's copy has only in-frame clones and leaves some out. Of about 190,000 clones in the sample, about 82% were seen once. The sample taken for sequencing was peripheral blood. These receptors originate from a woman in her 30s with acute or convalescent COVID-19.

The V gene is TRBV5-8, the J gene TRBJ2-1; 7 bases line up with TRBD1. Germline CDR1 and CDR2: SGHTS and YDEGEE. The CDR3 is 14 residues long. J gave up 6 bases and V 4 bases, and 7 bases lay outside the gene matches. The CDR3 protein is CASSRDRAGNEQFF. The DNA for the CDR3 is TGTGCCAGCAGCCGAGACAGGGCCGGCAATGAGCAGTTCTTC. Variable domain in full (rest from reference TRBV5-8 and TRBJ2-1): EAGVTQSPTHLIKTRGQQATLRCSPISGHTSVYWYQQALGLGLQFLLWYDEGEERNRGNFPPRFSGRQFPNYSSELNVNALELEDSALYLCASSRDRAGNEQFFGPGTRLTVL.

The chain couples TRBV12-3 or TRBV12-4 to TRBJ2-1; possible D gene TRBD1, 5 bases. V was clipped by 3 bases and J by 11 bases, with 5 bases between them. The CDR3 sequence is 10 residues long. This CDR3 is CASSLDKQFF. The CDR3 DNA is TGTGCCAGCAGTTTGGACAAGCAGTTCTTC.

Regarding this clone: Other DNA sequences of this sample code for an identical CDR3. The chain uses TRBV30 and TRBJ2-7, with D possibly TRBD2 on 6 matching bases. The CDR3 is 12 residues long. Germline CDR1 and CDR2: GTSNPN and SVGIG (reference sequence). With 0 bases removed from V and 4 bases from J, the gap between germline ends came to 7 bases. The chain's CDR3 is CAWSVGGYEQYF. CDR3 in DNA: TGTGCCTGGAGTGTGGGGGGATACGAGCAGTACTTC.

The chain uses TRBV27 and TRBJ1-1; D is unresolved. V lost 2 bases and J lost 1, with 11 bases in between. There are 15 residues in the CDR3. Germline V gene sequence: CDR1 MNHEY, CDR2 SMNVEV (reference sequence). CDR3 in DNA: TGTGCCAGCAGTTTAGGCCCGTTCCCGAACACTGAAGCTTTCTTT. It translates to CASSLGPFPNTEAFF.

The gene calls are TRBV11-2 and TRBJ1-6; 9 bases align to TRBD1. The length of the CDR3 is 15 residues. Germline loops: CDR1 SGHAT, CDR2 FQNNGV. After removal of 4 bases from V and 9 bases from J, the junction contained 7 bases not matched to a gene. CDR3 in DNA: TGTGCCAGCAGCTCTCAGACAGGGGGATCTTCACCCCTCCACTTT. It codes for CASSSQTGGSSPLHF.

CDR3 in amino acids: CASSFGGENNQPQHF. CDR3 nucleotides: TGCGCCAGCAGCTTCGGGGGAGAAAACAATCAGCCCCAGCATTTT. The chain couples TRBV5-1 to TRBJ1-5; D is possibly TRBD1 (5 bases). The CDR3 is 15 residues long. Germline V CDR1 and CDR2: SGHRS, YFSETQ. V was trimmed by 2 bases and J by 3 bases, leaving 12 bases between them. Combining the CDR3 with reference TRBV5-1 and TRBJ1-5 gives the whole variable domain KAGVTQTPRYLIKTRGQQVTLSCSPISGHRSVSWYQQTPGQGLQFLFEYFSETQRNKGNFPGRFSGRQFSNSRSEMNVSTLELGDSALYLCASSFGGENNQPQHFGDGTRLSIL.

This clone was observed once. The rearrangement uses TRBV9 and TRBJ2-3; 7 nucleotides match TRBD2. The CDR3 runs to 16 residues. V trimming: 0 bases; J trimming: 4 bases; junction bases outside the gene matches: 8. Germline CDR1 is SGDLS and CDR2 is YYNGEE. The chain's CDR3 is CASSVARGGTADTQYF. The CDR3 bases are TGTGCCAGCAGCGTAGCTCGGGGAGGGACGGCAGATACGCAGTATTTT.

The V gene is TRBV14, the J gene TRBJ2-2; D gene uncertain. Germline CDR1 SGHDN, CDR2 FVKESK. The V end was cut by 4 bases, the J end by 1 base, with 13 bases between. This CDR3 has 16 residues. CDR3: CASSPRPGLNTGELFF. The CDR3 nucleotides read TGTGCCAGCAGCCCCCGTCCAGGCTTGAACACCGGGGAGCTGTTTTTT.

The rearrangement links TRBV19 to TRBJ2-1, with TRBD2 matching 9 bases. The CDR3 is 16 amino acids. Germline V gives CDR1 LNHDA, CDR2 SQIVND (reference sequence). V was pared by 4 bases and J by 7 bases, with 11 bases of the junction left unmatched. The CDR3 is CASSTFGTSSENEQFF. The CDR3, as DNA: TGTGCCAGTAGTACTTTCGGGACTAGCAGCGAGAATGAGCAGTTCTTC.

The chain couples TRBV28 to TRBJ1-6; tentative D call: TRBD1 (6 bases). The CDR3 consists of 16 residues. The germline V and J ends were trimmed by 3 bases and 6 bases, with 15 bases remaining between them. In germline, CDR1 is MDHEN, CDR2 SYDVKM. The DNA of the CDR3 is TGTGCCAGCAGTTTCCCCCTACAGGGTGTTAATTCACCCCTCCACTTT. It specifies CASSFPLQGVNSPLHF.

Here the CDR3 reads CASSIPGLARDEQFF. The CDR3 DNA follows: TGTGCCAGTAGTATTCCGGGACTAGCGCGCGATGAGCAGTTCTTC. The gene calls are TRBV19 and TRBJ2-1; 10 nucleotides align to TRBD2. The CDR3 runs 15 residues. The trim removed 3 bases at V and 8 bases at J, leaving 7 bases unmatched. Germline-derived CDR1 and CDR2 are LNHDA and SQIVND (reference sequence).

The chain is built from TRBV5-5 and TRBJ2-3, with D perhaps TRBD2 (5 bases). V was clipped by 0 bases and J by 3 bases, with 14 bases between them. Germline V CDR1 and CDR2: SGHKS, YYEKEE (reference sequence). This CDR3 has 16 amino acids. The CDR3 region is CASSLVPGSGTDTQYF. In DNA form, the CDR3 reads TGTGCCAGCAGCTTGGTGCCGGGGTCGGGGACAGATACGCAGTATTTT.

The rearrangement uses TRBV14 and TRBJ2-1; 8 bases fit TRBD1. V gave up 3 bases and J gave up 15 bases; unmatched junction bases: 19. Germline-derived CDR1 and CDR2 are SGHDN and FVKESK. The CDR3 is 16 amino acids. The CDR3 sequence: CASSHRSTGGLLGLFF. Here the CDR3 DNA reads TGTGCCAGCAGCCACCGTAGCACAGGGGGTCTTCTGGGGCTGTTCTTC.

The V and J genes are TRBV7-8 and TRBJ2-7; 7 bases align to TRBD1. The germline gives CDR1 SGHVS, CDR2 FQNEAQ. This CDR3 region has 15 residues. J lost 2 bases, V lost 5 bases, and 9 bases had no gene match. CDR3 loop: CASSPSVGQAYEQYF. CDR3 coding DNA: TGTGCCAGCAGCCCCTCAGTAGGACAGGCCTACGAGCAGTACTTC.

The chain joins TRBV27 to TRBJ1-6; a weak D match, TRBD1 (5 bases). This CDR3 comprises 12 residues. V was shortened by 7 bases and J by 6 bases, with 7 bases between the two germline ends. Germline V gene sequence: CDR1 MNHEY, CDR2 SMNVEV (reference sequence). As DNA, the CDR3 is TGTGCCAGCACCAGGGCTAATTCACCCCTCCACTTT. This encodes CASTRANSPLHF.

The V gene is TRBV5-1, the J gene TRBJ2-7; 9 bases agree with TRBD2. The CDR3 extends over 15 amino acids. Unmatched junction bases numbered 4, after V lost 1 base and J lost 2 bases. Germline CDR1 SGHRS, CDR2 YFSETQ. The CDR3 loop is CASSLSSSGTYEQYF. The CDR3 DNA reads TGCGCCAGCAGCTTGTCTTCTAGCGGGACCTACGAGCAGTACTTC.

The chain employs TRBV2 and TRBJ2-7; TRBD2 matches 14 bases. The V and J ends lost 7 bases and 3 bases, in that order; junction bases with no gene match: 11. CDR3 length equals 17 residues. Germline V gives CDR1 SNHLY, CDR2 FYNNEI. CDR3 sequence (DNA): TGTGCCAGCATGGGACTAGCGGGAGTCACTGGTTTCTACGAGCAGTACTTC. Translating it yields CASMGLAGVTGFYEQYF.

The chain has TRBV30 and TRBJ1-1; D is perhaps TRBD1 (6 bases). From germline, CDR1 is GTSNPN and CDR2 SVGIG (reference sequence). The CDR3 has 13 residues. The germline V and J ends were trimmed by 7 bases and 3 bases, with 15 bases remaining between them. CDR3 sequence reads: CAYHWGQDTEAFF. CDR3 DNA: TGTGCCTATCACTGGGGGCAGGACACTGAAGCTTTCTTT. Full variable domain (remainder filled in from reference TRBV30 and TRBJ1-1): SQTIHQWPATLVQPVGSPLSLECTVEGTSNPNLYWYRQAAGRGLQLLFYSVGIGQISSEVPQNLSASRPQDRQFILSSKKLLLSDSGFYLCAYHWGQDTEAFFGQGTRLTVV.

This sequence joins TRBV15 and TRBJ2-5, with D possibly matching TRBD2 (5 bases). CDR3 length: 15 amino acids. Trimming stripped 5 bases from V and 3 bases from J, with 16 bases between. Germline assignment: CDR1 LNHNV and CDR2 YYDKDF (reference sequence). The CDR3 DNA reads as TGTGCCACCAGCGGTTTAGCGTTGGAGGAAGAGACCCAGTACTTC. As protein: CATSGLALEEETQYF.

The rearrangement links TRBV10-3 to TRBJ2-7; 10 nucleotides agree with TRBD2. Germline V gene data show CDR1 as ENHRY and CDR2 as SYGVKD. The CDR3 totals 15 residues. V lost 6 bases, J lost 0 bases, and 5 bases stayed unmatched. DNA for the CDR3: TGTGCCATCAGGGAATCTAGCGGGAGCTCCTACGAGCAGTACTTC. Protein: CAIRESSGSSYEQYF.

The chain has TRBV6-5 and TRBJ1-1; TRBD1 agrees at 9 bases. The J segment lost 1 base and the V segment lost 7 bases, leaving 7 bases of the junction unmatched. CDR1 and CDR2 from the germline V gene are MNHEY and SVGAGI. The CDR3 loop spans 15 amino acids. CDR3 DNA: TGTGCCAGCAAACGGACAGGGGAATGGAACACTGAAGCTTTCTTT. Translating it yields CASKRTGEWNTEAFF.

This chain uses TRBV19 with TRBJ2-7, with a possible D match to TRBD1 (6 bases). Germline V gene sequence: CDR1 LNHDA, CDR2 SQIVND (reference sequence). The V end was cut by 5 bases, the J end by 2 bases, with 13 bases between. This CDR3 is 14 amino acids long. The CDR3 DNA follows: TGTGCCAGTAGTTTTACAGGGTCAACCTACGAGCAGTACTTC. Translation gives CASSFTGSTYEQYF.

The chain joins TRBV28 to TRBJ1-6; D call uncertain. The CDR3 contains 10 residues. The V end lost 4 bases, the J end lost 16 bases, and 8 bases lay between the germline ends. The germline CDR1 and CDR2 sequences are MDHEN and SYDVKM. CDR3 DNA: TGTGCCAGCAGTTCGGAGTCTCTCCACTTT. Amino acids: CASSSESLHF.

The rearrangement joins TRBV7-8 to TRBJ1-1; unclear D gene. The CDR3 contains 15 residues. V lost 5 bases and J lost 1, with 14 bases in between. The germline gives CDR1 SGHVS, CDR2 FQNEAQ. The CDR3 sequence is CASSPLEGGNTEAFF. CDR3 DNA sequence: TGTGCCAGCAGCCCTTTGGAGGGCGGGAACACTGAAGCTTTCTTT.

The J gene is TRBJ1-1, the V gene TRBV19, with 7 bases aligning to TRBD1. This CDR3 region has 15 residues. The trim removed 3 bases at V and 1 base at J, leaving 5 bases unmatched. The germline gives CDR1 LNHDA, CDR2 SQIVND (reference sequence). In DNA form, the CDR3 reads TGTGCCAGTAGTATCTTAGACAGGGAGAACACTGAAGCTTTCTTT. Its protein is CASSILDRENTEAFF.